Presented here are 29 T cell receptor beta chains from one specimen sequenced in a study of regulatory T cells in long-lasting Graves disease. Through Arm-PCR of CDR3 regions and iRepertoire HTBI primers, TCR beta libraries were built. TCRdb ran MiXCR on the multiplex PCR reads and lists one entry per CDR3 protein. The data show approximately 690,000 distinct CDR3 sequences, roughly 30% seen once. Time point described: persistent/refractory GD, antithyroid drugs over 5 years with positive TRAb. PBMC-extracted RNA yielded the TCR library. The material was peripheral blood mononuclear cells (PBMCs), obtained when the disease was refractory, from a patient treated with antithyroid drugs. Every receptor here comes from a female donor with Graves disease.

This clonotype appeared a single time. The CDR3 DNA reads TGTGCCAGCAGCCGGGACCTTGGGAACATTCAGTACTTC. Protein: CASSRDLGNIQYF. The chain links TRBV7-9 to TRBJ2-4; tentatively, D is TRBD1 or TRBD2 (5 bases each). Per the germline V gene, CDR1 is SEHNR and CDR2 is FQNEAQ (reference sequence). The length of the CDR3 is 13 residues. V lost 5 bases to trimming and J lost 7 bases, with 12 bases between them.

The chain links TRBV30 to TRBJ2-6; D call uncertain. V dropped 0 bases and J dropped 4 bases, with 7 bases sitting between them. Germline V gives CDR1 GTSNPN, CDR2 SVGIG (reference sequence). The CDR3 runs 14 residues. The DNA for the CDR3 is TGTGCCTGGAGTGTAGGGTCCGGGGCCAACGTCCTGACTTTC. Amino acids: CAWSVGSGANVLTF.

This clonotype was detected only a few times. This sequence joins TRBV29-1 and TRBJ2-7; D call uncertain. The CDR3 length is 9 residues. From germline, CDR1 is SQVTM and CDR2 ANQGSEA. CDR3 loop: CRLGHEQYF. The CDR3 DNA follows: TGCAGACTGGGCCACGAGCAGTACTTC.

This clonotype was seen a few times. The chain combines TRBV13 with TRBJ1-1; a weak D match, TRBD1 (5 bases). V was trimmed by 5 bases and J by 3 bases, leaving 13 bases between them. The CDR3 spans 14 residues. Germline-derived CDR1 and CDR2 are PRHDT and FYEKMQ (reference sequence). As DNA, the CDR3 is TGTGCCAGCAGCGCTCCGGGACCCTACACTGAAGCTTTCTTT. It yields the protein CASSAPGPYTEAFF.

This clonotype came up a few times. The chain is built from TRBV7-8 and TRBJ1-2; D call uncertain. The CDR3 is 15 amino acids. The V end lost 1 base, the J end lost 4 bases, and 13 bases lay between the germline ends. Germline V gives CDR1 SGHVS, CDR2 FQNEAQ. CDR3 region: CASSLGESGIYGYTF. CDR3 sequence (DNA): TGTGCCAGCAGCTTAGGGGAGTCGGGTATCTATGGCTACACCTTC. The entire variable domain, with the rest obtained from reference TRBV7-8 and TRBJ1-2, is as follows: GAGVSQSPRYKVAKRGQDVALRCDPISGHVSLFWYQQALGQGPEFLTYFQNEAQLDKSGLPSDRFFAERPEGSVSTLKIQRTQQEDSAVYLCASSLGESGIYGYTFGSGTRLTVV.

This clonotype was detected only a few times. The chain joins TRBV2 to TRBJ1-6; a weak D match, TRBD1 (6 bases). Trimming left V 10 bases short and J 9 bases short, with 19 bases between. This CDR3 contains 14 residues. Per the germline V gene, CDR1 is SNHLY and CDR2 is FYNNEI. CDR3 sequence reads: CAIIRGPQGSPLHF. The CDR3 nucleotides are TGTGCCATTATCCGGGGGCCCCAGGGTTCACCCCTCCACTTT.

The CDR3 spells CASSRAPIGNTEAFF. DNA for the CDR3: TGTGCCAGCAGCCGGGCCCCAATAGGGAACACTGAAGCTTTCTTT. The chain joins TRBV2 to TRBJ1-1; D is uncertain. The CDR3 has 15 amino acids. V lost 6 bases and J lost 1, with 15 bases in between. CDR1 and CDR2 from the germline V gene are SNHLY and FYNNEI.

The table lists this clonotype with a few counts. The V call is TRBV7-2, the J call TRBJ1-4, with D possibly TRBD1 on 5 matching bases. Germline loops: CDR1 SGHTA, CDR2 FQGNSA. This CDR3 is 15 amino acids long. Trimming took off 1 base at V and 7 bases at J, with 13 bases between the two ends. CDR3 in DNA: TGTGCCAGCAGCTTAGGGGGCGCAGTGGGTGAAAAACTGTTTTTT. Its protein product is CASSLGGAVGEKLFF.

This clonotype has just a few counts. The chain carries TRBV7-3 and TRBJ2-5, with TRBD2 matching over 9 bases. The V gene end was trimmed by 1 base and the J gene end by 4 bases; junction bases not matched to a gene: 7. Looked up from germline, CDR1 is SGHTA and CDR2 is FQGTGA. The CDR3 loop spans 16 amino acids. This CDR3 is CASSLRASGTGETQYF. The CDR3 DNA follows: TGTGCCAGCAGCTTAAGGGCTAGCGGGACGGGAGAGACCCAGTACTTC.

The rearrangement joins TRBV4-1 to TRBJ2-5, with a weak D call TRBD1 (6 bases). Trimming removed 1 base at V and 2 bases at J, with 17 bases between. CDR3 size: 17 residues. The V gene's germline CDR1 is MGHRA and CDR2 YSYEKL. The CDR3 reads CASSQVDRLGGQETQYF. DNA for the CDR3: TGCGCCAGCAGCCAAGTAGACAGGTTAGGAGGTCAAGAGACCCAGTACTTC.

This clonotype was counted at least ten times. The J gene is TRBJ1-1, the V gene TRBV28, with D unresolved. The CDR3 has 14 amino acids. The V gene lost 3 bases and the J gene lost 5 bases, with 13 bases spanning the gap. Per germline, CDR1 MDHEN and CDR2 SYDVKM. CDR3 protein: CASSLSQRGTEAFF. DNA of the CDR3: TGTGCCAGCAGTTTGTCCCAAAGAGGGACTGAAGCTTTCTTT.

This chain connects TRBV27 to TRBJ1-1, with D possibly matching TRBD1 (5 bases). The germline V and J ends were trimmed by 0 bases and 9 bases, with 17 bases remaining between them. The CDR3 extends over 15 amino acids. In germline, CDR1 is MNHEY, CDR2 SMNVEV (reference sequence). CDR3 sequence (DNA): TGTGCCAGCAGTTTATCGCAGGGAGGGAGGGTAAAAGCTTTCTTT. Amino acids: CASSLSQGGRVKAFF.

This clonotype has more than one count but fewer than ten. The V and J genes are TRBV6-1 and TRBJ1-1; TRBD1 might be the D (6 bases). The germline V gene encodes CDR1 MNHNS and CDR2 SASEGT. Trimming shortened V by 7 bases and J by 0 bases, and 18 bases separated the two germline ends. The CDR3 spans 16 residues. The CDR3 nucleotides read TGTGCCAGCAACCGTCCCTCGACAGGCCTGAACACTGAAGCTTTCTTT. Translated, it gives CASNRPSTGLNTEAFF.

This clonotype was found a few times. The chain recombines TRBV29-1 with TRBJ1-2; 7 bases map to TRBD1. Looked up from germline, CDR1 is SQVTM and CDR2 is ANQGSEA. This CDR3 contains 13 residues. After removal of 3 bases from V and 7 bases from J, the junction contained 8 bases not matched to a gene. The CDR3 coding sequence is TGCAGCGTTGACCCTCAGGGGGGTAGTGGCTACACCTTC. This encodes CSVDPQGGSGYTF.

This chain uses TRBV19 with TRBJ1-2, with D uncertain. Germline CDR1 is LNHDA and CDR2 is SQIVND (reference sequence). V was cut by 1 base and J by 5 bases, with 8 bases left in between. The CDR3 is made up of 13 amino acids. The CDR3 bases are TGTGCCAGTAGTATAGGAGAGGGATATGGCTACACCTTC. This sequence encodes CASSIGEGYGYTF.

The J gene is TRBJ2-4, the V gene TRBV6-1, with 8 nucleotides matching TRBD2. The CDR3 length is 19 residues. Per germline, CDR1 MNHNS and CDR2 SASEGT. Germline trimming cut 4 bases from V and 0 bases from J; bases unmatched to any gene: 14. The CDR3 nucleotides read TGTGCCAGCAGTGGGCACCCTGTCAGCGGGAGCCTAGCCAAAAACATTCAGTACTTC. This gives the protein CASSGHPVSGSLAKNIQYF.

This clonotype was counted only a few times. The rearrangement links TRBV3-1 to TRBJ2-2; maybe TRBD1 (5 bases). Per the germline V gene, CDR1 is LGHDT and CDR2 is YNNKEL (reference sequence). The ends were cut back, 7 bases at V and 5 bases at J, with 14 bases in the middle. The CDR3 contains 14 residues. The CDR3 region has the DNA TGTGCCAGCACCTCTGGGCCAGGGACCGGGGAGCTGTTTTTT. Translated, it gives CASTSGPGTGELFF.

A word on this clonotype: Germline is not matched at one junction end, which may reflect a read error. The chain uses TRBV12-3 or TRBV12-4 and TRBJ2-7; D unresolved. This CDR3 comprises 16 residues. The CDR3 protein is CASGLDDNRAPYEQYF. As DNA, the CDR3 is TGTGCCAGCGGTTTAGACGATAACCGGGCCCCCTACGAGCAGTACTTC.

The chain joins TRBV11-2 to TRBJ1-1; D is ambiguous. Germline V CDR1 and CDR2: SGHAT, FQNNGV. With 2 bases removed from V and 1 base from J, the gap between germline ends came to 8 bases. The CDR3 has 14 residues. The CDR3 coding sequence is TGTGCCAGCAGCTTACAGGTGCCGAACACTGAAGCTTTCTTT. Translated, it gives CASSLQVPNTEAFF.

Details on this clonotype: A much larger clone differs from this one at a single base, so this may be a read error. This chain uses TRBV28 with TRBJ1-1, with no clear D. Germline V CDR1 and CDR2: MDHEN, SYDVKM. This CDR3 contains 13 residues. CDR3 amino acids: CTTRAPGNTEAFF. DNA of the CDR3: TGTACCACCCGCGCCCCGGGGAACACTGAAGCTTTCTTT.

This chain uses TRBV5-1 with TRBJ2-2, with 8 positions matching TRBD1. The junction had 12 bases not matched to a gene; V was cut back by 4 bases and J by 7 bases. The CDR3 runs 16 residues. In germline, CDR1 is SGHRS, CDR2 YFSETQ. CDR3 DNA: TGCGCCAGCAGCCCCGAGCCGGGGACAGGCTACGGGGAGCTGTTTTTT. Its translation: CASSPEPGTGYGELFF.

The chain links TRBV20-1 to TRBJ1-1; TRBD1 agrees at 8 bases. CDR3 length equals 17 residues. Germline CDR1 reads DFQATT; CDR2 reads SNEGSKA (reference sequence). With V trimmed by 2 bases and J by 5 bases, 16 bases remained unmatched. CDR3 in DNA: TGCAGTGCTAGACCCAGGGGGCGGATCAGCAGGAGGACTGAAGCTTTCTTT. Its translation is CSARPRGRISRRTEAFF.

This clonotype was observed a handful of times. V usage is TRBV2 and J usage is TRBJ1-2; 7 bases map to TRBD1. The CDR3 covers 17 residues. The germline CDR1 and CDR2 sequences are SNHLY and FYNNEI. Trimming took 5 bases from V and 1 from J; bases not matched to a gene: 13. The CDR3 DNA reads TGTGCCAGCAGTCGCGGCCTTGGGACAGCAATTAACTATGGCTACACCTTC. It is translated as CASSRGLGTAINYGYTF.

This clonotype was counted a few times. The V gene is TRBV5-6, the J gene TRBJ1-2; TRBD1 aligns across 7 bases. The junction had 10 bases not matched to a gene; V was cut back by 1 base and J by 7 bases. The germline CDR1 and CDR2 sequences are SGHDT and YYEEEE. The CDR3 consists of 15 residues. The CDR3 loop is CASSLPGGGGTGYTF. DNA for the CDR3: TGTGCCAGCAGCTTGCCCGGGGGAGGGGGCACTGGCTACACCTTC.

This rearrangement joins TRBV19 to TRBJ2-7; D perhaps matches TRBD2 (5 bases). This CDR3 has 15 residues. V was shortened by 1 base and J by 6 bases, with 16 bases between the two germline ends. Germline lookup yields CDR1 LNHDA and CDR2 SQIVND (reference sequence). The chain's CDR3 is CASSIGGLASSEQYF. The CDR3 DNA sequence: TGTGCCAGTAGTATAGGTGGGCTAGCAAGCTCCGAGCAGTACTTC. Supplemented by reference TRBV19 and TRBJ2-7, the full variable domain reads DGGITQSPKYLFRKEGQNVTLSCEQNLNHDAMYWYRQDPGQGLRLIYYSQIVNDFQKGDIAEGYSVSREKKESFPLTVTSAQKNPTAFYLCASSIGGLASSEQYFGPGTRLTVT.

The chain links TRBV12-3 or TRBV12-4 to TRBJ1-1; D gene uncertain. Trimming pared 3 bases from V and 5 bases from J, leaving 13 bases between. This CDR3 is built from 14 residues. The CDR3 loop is CASSFNRIGTEAFF. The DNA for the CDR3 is TGTGCCAGCAGTTTTAATAGAATAGGAACTGAAGCTTTCTTT.

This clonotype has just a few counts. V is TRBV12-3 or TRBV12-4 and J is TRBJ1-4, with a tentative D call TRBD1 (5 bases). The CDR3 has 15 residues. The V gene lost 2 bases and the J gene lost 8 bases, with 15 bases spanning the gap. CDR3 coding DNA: TGTGCCAGCAGTTTACGTGGGGGGGGACTCGAAAAACTGTTTTTT. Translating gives CASSLRGGGLEKLFF.

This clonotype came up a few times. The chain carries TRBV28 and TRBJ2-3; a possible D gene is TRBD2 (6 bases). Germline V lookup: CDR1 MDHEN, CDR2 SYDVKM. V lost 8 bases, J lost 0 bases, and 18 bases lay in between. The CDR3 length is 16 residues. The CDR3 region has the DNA TGTGCCAGCTCGACGCGGAGGGTTAGTAGCACAGATACGCAGTATTTT. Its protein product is CASSTRRVSSTDTQYF.

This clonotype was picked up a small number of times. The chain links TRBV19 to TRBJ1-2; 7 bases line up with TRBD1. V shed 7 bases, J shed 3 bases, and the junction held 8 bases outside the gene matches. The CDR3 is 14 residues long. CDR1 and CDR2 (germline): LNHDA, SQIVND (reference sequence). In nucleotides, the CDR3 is TGTGCCAGTATGGGAGACAGGGTATACTATGGCTACACCTTC. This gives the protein CASMGDRVYYGYTF.